The 26 T cell receptor beta chains reported below all come from one sample, sequenced in a study of T cell responses to AZD1222 COVID-19 vaccine. Assay: immunoSEQ multiplex PCR; the TCRdb copy retains only in-frame clones and omits some. The sample shows about 150,000 clones, 85% to 90% of them seen only once. Source: peripheral blood, taken 28 days after the second AZD1222 dose. The receptors come from an adult who received the AZD1222 COVID-19 vaccine.

This chain uses TRBV7-2 with TRBJ1-1; D remains unclear. This CDR3 spans 13 amino acids. Trimming removed 3 bases from V and 1 base from J, with 6 bases in between. Germline V gene data show CDR1 as SGHTA and CDR2 as FQGNSA. CDR3 nucleotides: TGTGCCAGCAGCTTTTTACAGAACACTGAAGCTTTCTTT. Its protein is CASSFLQNTEAFF.

The V and J genes are TRBV5-4 and TRBJ2-6, with D unresolved. V was trimmed by 6 bases and J by 2 bases, leaving 9 bases between them. From germline, CDR1 is SGHNT and CDR2 YYREEE (reference sequence). CDR3 size: 14 residues. The CDR3 DNA reads TGTGCCAGCAACAGTAGGGCTGGGGCCAACGTCCTGACTTTC. It codes for CASNSRAGANVLTF.

CDR3 region: CASSQQGPANTGELFF. The CDR3 DNA sequence: TGTGCCAGCAGTCAACAGGGGCCCGCGAACACCGGGGAGCTGTTTTTT. The chain is built from TRBV2 and TRBJ2-2; 7 bases align to TRBD1. V lost 5 bases, J lost 0 bases, and 6 bases stayed unmatched. The CDR3 length is 16 residues. Germline assignment: CDR1 SNHLY and CDR2 FYNNEI.

The chain uses TRBV6-5 and TRBJ1-2, with D possibly TRBD1 on 5 matching bases. The CDR3 sequence is 13 residues long. Germline-derived CDR1 and CDR2 are MNHEY and SVGAGI. The ends were cut back, 0 bases at V and 8 bases at J, with 10 bases in the middle. CDR3 residues: CASSYSGAGGYTF. In nucleotides, the CDR3 is TGTGCCAGCAGTTACTCAGGGGCTGGCGGCTACACCTTC.

This rearrangement joins TRBV9 to TRBJ2-7; 11 nucleotides line up with TRBD1. With 0 bases clipped from V and 1 base from J, the junction kept 0 bases outside the gene matches. The germline CDR1 and CDR2 sequences are SGDLS and YYNGEE. The CDR3 spans 15 residues. The CDR3 loop reads CASSVGDRGSYEQYF. CDR3 coding DNA: TGTGCCAGCAGCGTAGGGGACAGGGGGTCCTACGAGCAGTACTTC.

The rearrangement links TRBV6-1 to TRBJ2-1; D not certain. With 2 bases removed from V and 5 bases from J, the gap between germline ends came to 4 bases. Germline V lookup: CDR1 MNHNS, CDR2 SASEGT. The CDR3 runs 12 residues. CDR3 nucleotide sequence: TGTGCCAGCAGTGAACAAAACAATGAGCAGTTCTTC. Amino acids: CASSEQNNEQFF.

The genes are TRBV5-1 and TRBJ1-5; weak D call: TRBD1 (5 bases). The CDR3 loop spans 13 amino acids. Trimming pared 0 bases from V and 7 bases from J, leaving 8 bases between. Germline V gives CDR1 SGHRS, CDR2 YFSETQ. The CDR3 protein is CASSLGQGQPQHF. The CDR3 DNA is TGCGCCAGCAGCTTGGGGCAGGGACAGCCCCAGCATTTT.

The chain couples TRBV28 to TRBJ2-3; D ambiguous. This CDR3 spans 14 amino acids. V gave up 3 bases and J gave up 1 base, with 8 bases separating them. The germline gives CDR1 MDHEN, CDR2 SYDVKM. CDR3 in amino acids: CASSFSSGTDTQYF. Written as DNA, the CDR3 is TGTGCCAGCAGTTTCAGTTCTGGCACAGATACGCAGTATTTT. The full variable domain, with the rest looked up from reference TRBV28 and TRBJ2-3, is DVKVTQSSRYLVKRTGEKVFLECVQDMDHENMFWYRQDPGLGLRLIYFSYDVKMKEKGDIPEGYSVSREKKERFSLILESASTNQTSMYLCASSFSSGTDTQYFGPGTRLTVL.

The V and J genes are TRBV29-1 and TRBJ1-2; D unclear. Trimming pared 3 bases from V and 0 bases from J, leaving 5 bases between. Per germline, CDR1 SQVTM and CDR2 ANQGSEA. The length of the CDR3 is 12 residues. The CDR3 loop reads CSVEVANYGYTF. The CDR3 nucleotides read TGCAGCGTTGAGGTAGCTAACTATGGCTACACCTTC.

The J gene is TRBJ1-1, the V gene TRBV20-1, with D tentatively TRBD1 (5 bases). V was clipped by 3 bases and J by 6 bases, with 8 bases between them. This CDR3 comprises 11 residues. Germline V lookup: CDR1 DFQATT, CDR2 SNEGSKA (reference sequence). The CDR3 here is CSASREAEAFF. The DNA of the CDR3 is TGCAGTGCTAGCAGGGAGGCTGAAGCTTTCTTT.

This clone was counted a few times. The chain uses TRBV18 and TRBJ1-3, with D hard to call. CDR1 is KGHSH, CDR2 LQKENI, per germline. The length of the CDR3 is 14 residues. Trimming removed 0 bases from V and 0 bases from J, with 3 bases in between. CDR3 nucleotides: TGTGCCAGCTCACCACCGGCCTCTGGAAACACCATATATTTT. This gives the protein CASSPPASGNTIYF.

The rearrangement uses TRBV18 and TRBJ2-6, with D perhaps given as TRBD1 or TRBD2 (6 bases each). Germline V gene sequence: CDR1 KGHSH, CDR2 LQKENI. V lost 6 bases, J lost 0 bases, and 12 bases lay in between. The CDR3 sequence is 16 residues long. This chain's CDR3 is CASSGRGLSGANVLTF. DNA of the CDR3: TGTGCCAGCTCGGGCAGGGGACTCTCTGGGGCCAACGTCCTGACTTTC.

The rearrangement uses TRBV7-9 and TRBJ2-7, with D possibly TRBD2 on 6 matching bases. CDR1 SEHNR and CDR2 FQNEAQ come from the germline V gene (reference sequence). CDR3 length: 14 residues. The V gene lost 5 bases and the J gene lost 0 bases, with 11 bases spanning the gap. The chain's CDR3 is CASSLLGGSYEQYF. CDR3 coding DNA: TGTGCCAGCAGCCTCCTCGGGGGCTCCTACGAGCAGTACTTC.

The rearrangement uses TRBV28 and TRBJ1-2, with 7 bases identical to TRBD1. Trimming cost V 6 bases and J 4 bases; bases outside gene matches: 8. CDR3 size: 14 residues. The germline CDR1 and CDR2 sequences are MDHEN and SYDVKM. Here the CDR3 reads CASRQSQGGYGYTF. Written as DNA, the CDR3 is TGTGCCAGCAGACAATCTCAGGGGGGCTATGGCTACACCTTC.

The chain joins TRBV5-1 to TRBJ2-3; D remains unclear. Germline V gene data show CDR1 as SGHRS and CDR2 as YFSETQ. V lost 1 base and J lost 6, with 9 bases in between. CDR3 size: 13 residues. The CDR3, as DNA: TGCGCCAGCAGCTTGCCCGACATGGATACGCAGTATTTT. It is translated as CASSLPDMDTQYF.

In DNA form, the CDR3 reads TGTGCCAGCAGCCGCCGCAAGGACAGGGGCAACCACGAGCAGTACTTC. Protein product: CASSRRKDRGNHEQYF. This sequence joins TRBV11-1 and TRBJ2-7, with 9 positions matching TRBD1. The CDR3 runs to 16 residues. Germline-derived CDR1 and CDR2 are SGHAT and FQDESV (reference sequence). With 5 bases clipped from V and 5 bases from J, the junction kept 13 bases outside the gene matches.

There are a few counts of this clone. The rearrangement joins TRBV5-1 to TRBJ1-1, with D uncertain. The CDR3 covers 14 residues. Trimming took off 4 bases at V and 4 bases at J, with 14 bases between the two ends. Per germline, CDR1 SGHRS and CDR2 YFSETQ. CDR3 amino acids: CASSARTKGTEAFF. CDR3 in DNA: TGCGCCAGCAGCGCTCGTACCAAGGGCACTGAAGCTTTCTTT.

The J gene is TRBJ2-5, the V gene TRBV7-9; tentatively, D is TRBD1 (6 bases). V dropped 4 bases and J dropped 3 bases, with 15 bases sitting between them. CDR1 and CDR2 from the germline V gene are SEHNR and FQNEAQ (reference sequence). This CDR3 is 15 amino acids long. The DNA of the CDR3 is TGTGCCAGCAGCTCTTCCCTAGGGGGAGAAGAGACCCAGTACTTC. The encoded protein is CASSSSLGGEETQYF.

As DNA, the CDR3 is TGCGCCAGAGCCCTGTGGGACTATAGCAATCAGCCCCAGCATTTT. Amino acid sequence: CARALWDYSNQPQHF. The chain uses TRBV10-1 and TRBJ1-5, with D possibly matching TRBD1 (5 bases). The CDR3 has 15 amino acids. The V end lost 9 bases, the J end lost 0 bases, and 15 bases lay between the germline ends. The V gene's germline CDR1 is WNHNN and CDR2 SYGVQD (reference sequence).

The count of this clone is one. The CDR3 nucleotides read TGTGCCAGTAGGGACTTGGATACCTACGAGCAGTACTTC. Its protein product is CASRDLDTYEQYF. The rearrangement joins TRBV19 to TRBJ2-7; TRBD2 might be the D (5 bases). This CDR3 comprises 13 residues. V lost 6 bases to trimming and J lost 2 bases, with 11 bases between them. The germline V gene encodes CDR1 LNHDA and CDR2 SQIVND (reference sequence).

The CDR3 sequence is CASSDRGWGKLFF. CDR3 nucleotides: TGTGCCAGCAGTGACAGGGGTTGGGGAAAACTGTTTTTT. V gene TRBV2 combines with J gene TRBJ1-4; maybe TRBD1 (6 bases). The germline V and J ends were trimmed by 3 bases and 10 bases, with 12 bases remaining between them. The CDR3 has 13 residues. Germline CDR1 and CDR2: SNHLY and FYNNEI.

The CDR3 coding sequence is TGTGCCACTTTAAGAGGGACTGAAGCTTTCTTT. It yields the protein CATLRGTEAFF. V is TRBV21-1 and J is TRBJ1-1. TRBV21-1 is designated a pseudogene. The CDR3 runs 11 residues.

The V call is TRBV6-5, the J call TRBJ1-4, with TRBD1 as a possible D gene (6 bases). In germline, CDR1 is MNHEY, CDR2 SVGAGI. V lost 8 bases to trimming and J lost 6 bases, with 19 bases between them. The CDR3 totals 15 residues. The CDR3 loop reads CASSGWGAQDEKLFF. As DNA, the CDR3 is TGTGCCAGCTCTGGGTGGGGGGCTCAGGATGAAAAACTGTTTTTT.

The V and J genes are TRBV6-5 and TRBJ2-7, with no clear D. The V gene's germline CDR1 is MNHEY and CDR2 SVGAGI. V lost 5 bases, J lost 3 bases, and 8 bases lay in between. This CDR3 is built from 12 residues. CDR3 amino acids: CASSPLGYEQYF. Written as DNA, the CDR3 is TGTGCCAGCAGTCCCTTGGGCTACGAGCAGTACTTC.

The chain couples TRBV19 to TRBJ2-3, with a tentative D call TRBD1 (6 bases). The V and J ends lost 7 bases and 4 bases respectively, with 9 bases between them. Germline lookup yields CDR1 LNHDA and CDR2 SQIVND (reference sequence). The CDR3 covers 12 residues. CDR3: CASMGTSDTQYF. CDR3 sequence (DNA): TGTGCCAGTATGGGGACATCAGATACGCAGTATTTT.

This sequence joins TRBV7-9 and TRBJ2-7; D may match TRBD1 or TRBD2 (5 bases each). V was pared by 1 base and J by 2 bases, with 12 bases between. Germline V gene lookup returns CDR1 SEHNR and CDR2 FQNEAQ (reference sequence). The CDR3 extends over 15 amino acids. DNA for the CDR3: TGTGCCAGCAGCTTAGTTTCCGGGGCCACCTACGAGCAGTACTTC. Translating it yields CASSLVSGATYEQYF.